Shown below are 18 T cell receptor beta chains from a single sample sequenced in a study of beta chain features in type 1 diabetes (dated by TCRdb to the late 2010s). The library came from the immunoSEQ multiplex PCR assay. The High Capacity cDNA Reverse Transcription Kit was used to reverse transcribe all of the isolated RNA, meaning that expressed TCRB transcripts were what got sequenced. Held by TCRdb, this immuneACCESS table contains in-frame sequences only and omits some clones. Under half of the omission traces to an unresolved V gene where checked; the cause of the rest is unknown. The sample yields hundreds of thousands of clones; 13% to 15% were counted once. Of the sample, 6.7% is held by the ten largest clones. Sequenced input: central memory CD4+ T cells from blood. The receptors were sampled from a man aged 30-40 years in good health.

This clone turned up a few times. The rearrangement uses TRBV7-3 and TRBJ2-5; D is unclear. V was cut by 4 bases and J by 4 bases, with 10 bases left in between. The length of the CDR3 is 13 residues. Germline CDR1 SGHTA, CDR2 FQGTGA. The CDR3 DNA reads TGTGCCAGCAGCTCCCTGGTGCGAGAGACCCAGTACTTC. This encodes CASSSLVRETQYF.

This chain joins TRBV5-1 and TRBJ1-3; a weak D match, TRBD1 (5 bases). This CDR3 contains 15 residues. Trimming shortened V by 6 bases and J by 2 bases, and 15 bases separated the two germline ends. The germline CDR1 and CDR2 sequences are SGHRS and YFSETQ. In DNA form, the CDR3 reads TGCGCCAGCAAAATGCAGGGTCAGGCTGGAAACACCATATATTTT. Translation gives CASKMQGQAGNTIYF.

This clone was detected only a few times. This chain links TRBV5-1 with TRBJ2-1; no firm D call. Trimming took off 3 bases at V and 7 bases at J, with 8 bases between the two ends. The CDR3 consists of 12 residues. The germline CDR1 and CDR2 sequences are SGHRS and YFSETQ. Here the CDR3 DNA reads TGCGCCAGCAGCTCAGAAGGGAATGAGCAGTTCTTC. Residues: CASSSEGNEQFF.

This clone has just a few counts. This chain connects TRBV6-5 to TRBJ1-1, with no clear D. The V and J ends lost 0 bases and 1 base respectively, with 12 bases between them. This CDR3 is built from 16 residues. CDR1 is MNHEY and CDR2 is SVGAGI in the germline V gene. CDR3 region: CASSYSGKVGNTEAFF. The CDR3 bases are TGTGCCAGCAGTTACTCGGGGAAGGTCGGGAACACTGAAGCTTTCTTT.

This chain connects TRBV7-9 to TRBJ1-5, with D unclear. V was shortened by 3 bases and J by 0 bases, with 6 bases between the two germline ends. This CDR3 is 14 amino acids long. Germline CDR1 SEHNR, CDR2 FQNEAQ (reference sequence). The CDR3, as DNA: TGTGCCAGCAGCTTTGCGTATAGCAATCAGCCCCAGCATTTT. Translation gives CASSFAYSNQPQHF. Supplemented by reference TRBV7-9 and TRBJ1-5, the full variable domain reads DTGVSQNPRHKITKRGQNVTFRCDPISEHNRLYWYRQTLGQGPEFLTYFQNEAQLEKSRLLSDRFSAERPKGSFSTLEIQRTEQGDSAMYLCASSFAYSNQPQHFGDGTRLSIL.

This chain uses TRBV25-1 with TRBJ2-5; no clear D gene. The last part of the DNA fits TRBJ2-7 better; the J call may be wrong. The germline gives CDR1 MGHDK, CDR2 SYGVNS. The CDR3 has 13 amino acids. The CDR3 loop is CASSVPDTYEQYF. DNA of the CDR3: TGTGCCAGCAGTGTTCCAGATACCTACGAGCAGTACTTC.

This clone has only a few counts. This sequence joins TRBV2 and TRBJ2-3; possible D gene TRBD1, 5 bases. The CDR3 sequence is 12 residues long. Trimming cost V 4 bases and J 4 bases, with 6 bases left between them. Germline CDR1 reads SNHLY; CDR2 reads FYNNEI. The chain's CDR3 is CASSVGPDTQYF. As DNA, the CDR3 is TGTGCCAGCAGTGTGGGGCCAGATACGCAGTATTTT.

This clone was seen more than once but under ten times. The chain has TRBV5-1 and TRBJ2-1; TRBD2 matches at 10 bases. Germline V gene data show CDR1 as SGHRS and CDR2 as YFSETQ. The V and J ends lost 0 bases and 1 base, in that order; junction bases with no gene match: 7. This CDR3 region has 18 residues. Written as DNA, the CDR3 is TGCGCCAGCAGCTTGGGTGGGACTAGCGTCTTATCCTACAATGAGCAGTTCTTC. It specifies CASSLGGTSVLSYNEQFF. Full variable domain (outside the CDR3, taken from reference TRBV5-1 and TRBJ2-1): KAGVTQTPRYLIKTRGQQVTLSCSPISGHRSVSWYQQTPGQGLQFLFEYFSETQRNKGNFPGRFSGRQFSNSRSEMNVSTLELGDSALYLCASSLGGTSVLSYNEQFFGPGTRLTVL.

J is TRBJ2-3 and V is TRBV4-3, with 9 bases fitting TRBD2. Germline loops: CDR1 LGHNA, CDR2 YSLEER. Trimming at V came to 1 base and at J to 0 bases, leaving 11 bases not matched to a gene. The CDR3 is 19 amino acids. CDR3 protein: CASSQGASGKLSSTDTQYF. The CDR3 DNA reads as TGCGCCAGCAGCCAAGGTGCTAGCGGGAAGCTTTCTAGCACAGATACGCAGTATTTT.

V and J are TRBV9 and TRBJ1-3; D remains unclear. V lost 0 bases and J 1 base, leaving 11 bases between the germline ends. There are 16 residues in the CDR3. Germline CDR1 SGDLS, CDR2 YYNGEE. CDR3 region: CASSVAPGSSGNTIYF. The CDR3 DNA reads TGTGCCAGCAGCGTAGCTCCGGGATCTTCTGGAAACACCATATATTTT.

The table lists this clone with a few counts. Distinct nucleotide sequences in the sample also encode this CDR3. The chain employs TRBV27 and TRBJ2-5; possibly TRBD1 for D (6 bases). Germline assignment: CDR1 MNHEY and CDR2 SMNVEV (reference sequence). The CDR3 has 14 residues. V was clipped by 6 bases and J by 2 bases, with 13 bases between them. The CDR3 coding sequence is TGTGCCAGCAGCTTTCAGGGGCGTCAAGAGACCCAGTACTTC. Translating it yields CASSFQGRQETQYF.

In its sample, this clone was seen a few times. V is TRBV5-4 and J is TRBJ2-1; weak D call: TRBD2 (6 bases). The CDR3 is made up of 17 amino acids. The germline CDR1 and CDR2 sequences are SGHNT and YYREEE (reference sequence). The V end lost 1 base, the J end lost 7 bases, and 21 bases lay between the germline ends. The CDR3 protein is CASSLPGGAVQRNEQFF. CDR3 DNA: TGTGCCAGCAGCTTGCCCGGGGGAGCGGTACAGAGGAATGAGCAGTTCTTC.

The chain has TRBV4-3 and TRBJ1-2; D not resolved. Trimming shortened V by 0 bases and J by 4 bases, and 15 bases separated the two germline ends. Germline V lookup: CDR1 LGHNA, CDR2 YSLEER. This CDR3 is built from 16 residues. CDR3 in DNA: TGCGCCAGCAGCCAAGATAAAGGAGGTATCCTCTATGGCTACACCTTC. Its protein product is CASSQDKGGILYGYTF.

V and J are TRBV7-8 and TRBJ2-5, with 8 bases identical to TRBD1. V shed 5 bases and J 5 bases; nucleotides not matched to a gene: 10. Looked up from germline, CDR1 is SGHVS and CDR2 is FQNEAQ. The CDR3 runs to 15 residues. CDR3 nucleotide sequence: TGTGCCAGCAGCAACTCCGGGACAGGCGGGGAGACCCAGTACTTC. It specifies CASSNSGTGGETQYF.

This clone was observed a few times. Other DNA sequences in this specimen translate into the identical CDR3. The chain employs TRBV10-3 and TRBJ2-5; D remains ambiguous. Germline-derived CDR1 and CDR2 are ENHRY and SYGVKD. Trimming took off 4 bases at V and 1 base at J, with 7 bases between the two ends. The CDR3 has 13 residues. The CDR3 protein is CAISGGSQETQYF. CDR3 bases: TGTGCCATCAGTGGCGGCTCCCAAGAGACCCAGTACTTC.

This clone was observed a handful of times. The chain joins TRBV6-1 to TRBJ2-3; 15 bases fit TRBD2. The junction had 3 bases not matched to a gene; V was cut back by 6 bases and J by 5 bases. CDR1 is MNHNS, CDR2 SASEGT, per germline. This CDR3 spans 15 amino acids. CDR3 nucleotides: TGTGCCAGCAGACGGACTAGCGGGGGGGGAGATACGCAGTATTTT. This sequence encodes CASRRTSGGGDTQYF.

This clone was counted only a few times. The chain couples TRBV11-2 to TRBJ2-1; TRBD2 is a possible D gene (5 bases). CDR1 and CDR2 from the germline V gene are SGHAT and FQNNGV. This CDR3 has 15 residues. The V end was cut by 1 base, the J end by 7 bases, with 14 bases between. CDR3 bases: TGTGCCAGCAGCTTAGGACCTCGTAGCGAAAATGAGCAGTTCTTC. Translating gives CASSLGPRSENEQFF.

In its sample, this clone was seen a few times. The chain's CDR3 is CASSVRGPDTQYF. The CDR3 DNA is TGTGCCAGCAGCGTACGGGGCCCAGATACGCAGTATTTT. The chain is built from TRBV9 and TRBJ2-3; D is possibly TRBD1 or TRBD2 (5 bases each). The CDR3 loop spans 13 amino acids. The germline V gene has CDR1 SGDLS and CDR2 YYNGEE. Trimming cost V 1 base and J 4 bases, with 7 bases left between them.